This T cell receptor (beta chain) originates from a study of T-cell reconstitution after alpha-beta-depleted transplantation in children (dated by TCRdb to 2016 to 2018). Regarding the study in general: Using TCR repertoire profiling, the study followed T-cell immune reconstitution in a quantitative way in children after TCRalphabeta/CD19-depleted allogeneic hematopoietic cell transplantation.

The CDR3 goes from the cysteine to the phenylalanine over 14 residues. CDR3 DNA only is kept here, 42 bases in frame from base 1. Deletion took 5 bases off V and 4 bases off J, with a span of 14 bases between the germline ends. Receptor libraries were prepared by PCR. TCRdb names Illumina HiSeq 2500 as the instrument used. TCR library preparation used molecular barcoding, with unique molecular identifiers applied to normalize quantification of the TCRbeta repertoire. TCRdb trimmed public reads at Q25 via fastp, called clones via MiXCR and kept in-frame beta chains. CDR3 protein sequences are deduplicated, and each keeps its most common genes and DNA. Counted in this sample were just under 550,000 distinct CDR3 sequences; approximately 20% of them appeared once. 3.3% of the sample is held by the ten biggest clonotypes. Concerning this clonotype itself: The specificity of this receptor is unknown. No clone much larger than this one lies a single base away; base qualities are absent.

This sample comprised PBMCs from the stem cell graft donor, obtained from the stem cell graft. This chain is built from TRBV12-3 or TRBV12-4 and TRBJ1-2, with no confident D gene call. The receptor was isolated from a human donor who donated a stem cell graft to a child with acute lymphoblastic leukemia. The CDR3 reads CASSPDGGVYGYTF. The base sequence is TGTGCCAGCAGTCCTGACGGTGGAGTCTATGGCTACACCTTC.